Listed below are T cell receptor beta chains from one sample, sequenced in a study of T cell repertoires in cytomegalovirus infection. TCRdb independently ran MiXCR on the reads; one entry per CDR3 protein. The sample holds over 300,000 distinct CDR3 sequences, roughly 17% seen once. Specimen: PBMCs. These receptors came from a human donor in good health (CMV status not recorded). Some clones in this sample may be carry-over from other donors' samples. CDR3s include the opening cysteine and the closing phenylalanine or tryptophan. The D gene is left open where the match is weak. Expanded clones are given a class, and other clones once, few, many or no size at all.

NA,TRBV29-1,NA,TRBJ1-1,CSALTENTEAFF,TGCAGCGCCCTGACAGAGAACACTGAAGCTTTCTTT
NA,TRBV25-1,many,TRBJ1-3,CASSERGHTIYF,TGTGCCAGCAGTGAACGGGGACACACCATATATTTT
NA,TRBV4-1,NA,TRBJ1-5,CASSQDWQGNQPQHF,TGCGCCAGCAGCCAAGATTGGCAGGGCAATCAGCCCCAGCATTTT
NA,TRBV5-4,NA,TRBJ2-5,CATSTWQLQETQYF,TGTGCCACTTCTACTTGGCAGCTCCAAGAGACCCAGTACTTC
NA,TRBV7-9,few,TRBJ2-7,CASSSSPGLGSYEQYF,TGTGCCAGCAGCTCATCCCCGGGGTTAGGCTCCTACGAGCAGTACTTC
NA,TRBV28,NA,TRBJ2-7,CASSSPAVPSYEQYF,TGTGCCAGCAGTTCCCCAGCGGTCCCCTCCTACGAGCAGTACTTC
NA,TRBV11-1,few,TRBJ2-2,CASSLSLTLPNTGELFF,TGTGCCAGCAGCTTAAGTCTGACACTCCCGAACACCGGGGAGCTGTTTTTT
NA,TRBV6-2/TRBV6-3,NA,TRBJ2-5,CASSYGTQETQYF,TGTGCCAGCAGTTACGGGACTCAAGAGACCCAGTACTTC
NA,TRBV5-1,many,TRBJ1-5,CASSLMYGGNQPQHF,TGCGCCAGCAGCTTGATGTACGGCGGCAATCAGCCCCAGCATTTT
NA,TRBV12-3/TRBV12-4,NA,TRBJ1-4,CATAGVNEKLFF,TGTGCCACCGCCGGGGTCAATGAAAAACTGTTTTTT
NA,TRBV7-2,many,TRBJ1-2,CASSQSSGGGYGYTF,TGTGCCAGCAGCCAATCCAGTGGGGGCGGCTATGGCTACACCTTC
NA,TRBV28,many,TRBJ2-3,CASSRQTDTQYF,TGTGCCAGCAGTCGACAGACAGATACGCAGTATTTT
NA,TRBV6-2/TRBV6-3,NA,TRBJ1-5,CASSLFWQPQHF,TGTGCCAGCAGTTTATTTTGGCAGCCCCAGCATTTT
NA,TRBV7-2,many,TRBJ2-7,CASSFSYEQYF,TGTGCCAGCAGCTTCAGCTACGAGCAGTACTTC
NA,TRBV5-3,few,TRBJ1-2,CARRSKGLRVKSTDGYTF,TGTGCCAGAAGATCGAAGGGGTTAAGGGTTAAGAGTACGGATGGCTACACCTTC
NA,TRBV4-2,NA,TRBJ2-5,CASSQESMGETQYF,TGTGCCAGCAGCCAAGAGTCCATGGGTGAGACCCAGTACTTC
NA,TRBV7-6,few,TRBJ1-5,CASSKALSQPQHF,TGTGCCAGCAGCAAAGCCTTAAGTCAGCCCCAGCATTTT
TRBD2,TRBV19,many,TRBJ2-3,CASSIVPAGALMPTDTQYF,TGTGCCAGTAGTATAGTCCCAGCGGGGGCCCTAATGCCCACAGATACGCAGTATTTT
NA,TRBV7-9,many,TRBJ2-7,CASSSQWTEQYF,TGTGCCAGCAGCTCACAATGGACAGAGCAGTACTTC
TRBD2,TRBV6-1,NA,TRBJ2-5,CAIIGTRLNRETQYF,TGTGCCATCATTGGGACTAGATTAAATCGAGAGACCCAGTACTTC
NA,TRBV11-2,NA,TRBJ1-4,CASSLVPLAPGVNEKLFF,TGTGCCAGCAGCTTAGTCCCCCTGGCGCCGGGAGTGAATGAAAAACTGTTTTTT
NA,TRBV12-3/TRBV12-4,NA,TRBJ1-5,CASSFITGGHYSNQPQHF,TGTGCCAGCAGTTTTATCACGGGAGGCCATTATAGCAATCAGCCCCAGCATTTT
TRBD1,TRBV27,many,TRBJ1-1,CASSSGQATEAFF,TGTGCCAGCAGTTCCGGACAGGCTACTGAAGCTTTCTTT
NA,TRBV19,few,TRBJ2-7,CASSISGGDDEQYF,TGTGCCAGTAGTATTTCGGGGGGCGATGACGAGCAGTACTTC
TRBD2,TRBV15,once,TRBJ2-5,CATSGGGAEETQYF,TGTGCCACCAGCGGCGGGGGGGCCGAAGAGACCCAGTACTTC
NA,TRBV7-9,NA,TRBJ2-1,CASRPRGGLSYNEQFF,TGTGCCAGCAGGCCTCGCGGGGGCCTCTCCTACAATGAGCAGTTCTTC
NA,TRBV4-2,many,TRBJ2-1,CASSPIGGGLDEQFF,TGTGCCAGCAGCCCCATAGGGGGGGGCCTAGATGAGCAGTTCTTC
TRBD1,TRBV7-2,many,TRBJ1-4,CASSTEDRAGKEKLFF,TGTGCCAGCAGCACCGAAGACAGGGCAGGAAAAGAAAAACTGTTTTTT
NA,TRBV7-6,many,TRBJ2-7,CASSLGPGVEYEQYF,TGTGCCAGCAGCTTAGGTCCGGGGGTGGAGTACGAGCAGTACTTC
TRBD2,TRBV27,NA,TRBJ2-7,CASSLLAGSSYEQYF,TGTGCCAGCAGTTTACTAGCGGGGAGCTCCTACGAGCAGTACTTC
NA,TRBV9,NA,TRBJ1-1,CASSVGRTTEAFF,TGTGCCAGCAGCGTAGGCAGGACCACTGAAGCTTTCTTT
NA,TRBV5-1,few,TRBJ2-5,CASSNPSEETQYF,TGCGCCAGCAGCAACCCTAGTGAAGAGACCCAGTACTTC
NA,TRBV19,few,TRBJ2-5,CASSMVPQGTQYF,TGTGCCAGTAGTATGGTACCCCAGGGGACCCAGTACTTC
TRBD1,TRBV7-2,many,TRBJ2-7,CASSRGTGGVNEQYF,TGTGCCAGCAGCCGCGGGACAGGGGGCGTGAACGAGCAGTACTTC
TRBD1,TRBV7-2,many,TRBJ1-5,CASSLPSEDRGPEYSNQPQHF,TGTGCCAGCAGCTTACCCTCTGAGGACAGGGGCCCGGAATATAGCAATCAGCCCCAGCATTTT
TRBD2,TRBV4-2,NA,TRBJ2-3,CASSQEVSGDNTDTQYF,TGTGCCAGCAGCCAAGAAGTGAGCGGGGATAACACAGATACGCAGTATTTT
NA,TRBV6-5,few,TRBJ1-1,CASGLGLPNTEAFF,TGTGCCAGCGGGCTTGGCTTGCCGAACACTGAAGCTTTCTTT
TRBD2,TRBV7-2,many,TRBJ2-6,CASSKRLAGEWGANVLTF,TGTGCCAGCAGCAAACGACTAGCGGGGGAGTGGGGGGCCAACGTCCTGACTTTC
NA,TRBV4-2,many,TRBJ2-3,CASSQVGGGQSPTDTQYF,TGTGCCAGCAGCCAAGTAGGTGGGGGCCAAAGCCCCACAGATACGCAGTATTTT
TRBD2,TRBV7-2,many,TRBJ2-5,CASSFERGGRQTQYF,TGTGCCAGCAGCTTTGAGCGGGGGGGCAGACAGACCCAGTACTTC
NA,TRBV28,NA,TRBJ2-6,CASSLASTGANVLTF,TGTGCCAGCAGTTTAGCCTCTACTGGGGCCAACGTCCTGACTTTC
TRBD2,TRBV4-1,NA,TRBJ2-1,CASSQSGTSGLNEQFF,TGCGCCAGCAGCCAAAGCGGGACTAGCGGCCTCAATGAGCAGTTCTTC
NA,TRBV2,NA,TRBJ2-1,CASSGNRVSSEQFF,TGTGCCAGCAGTGGTAACAGGGTGTCGAGTGAGCAGTTCTTC
NA,TRBV6-5,NA,TRBJ2-3,CASTNPETDTQYF,TGTGCCAGTACTAACCCCGAGACAGATACGCAGTATTTT
TRBD1,TRBV7-8,many,TRBJ2-7,CASSLATGTGDSYEQYF,TGTGCCAGCAGCTTAGCTACCGGGACAGGGGACTCCTACGAGCAGTACTTC
NA,TRBV20-1,NA,TRBJ2-1,CSANQIYNEQFF,TGCAGTGCTAACCAAATCTACAATGAGCAGTTCTTC
NA,TRBV7-9,few,TRBJ1-1,CASSFLESMNTEAFF,TGTGCCAGCAGCTTTCTAGAAAGCATGAACACTGAAGCTTTCTTT
NA,TRBV7-2,NA,TRBJ2-7,CASSFGQPAGEQYF,TGTGCCAGCAGCTTTGGACAGCCCGCGGGGGAGCAGTACTTC
NA,TRBV6-1,few,TRBJ2-5,CASCRDFQETQYF,TGTGCCAGCTGCCGGGACTTCCAAGAGACCCAGTACTTC
NA,TRBV28,NA,TRBJ2-7,CASMTPGTYEQYF,TGTGCCAGCATGACGCCAGGGACCTACGAGCAGTACTTC
TRBD1,TRBV3-1,NA,TRBJ1-2,CASSDTGESYGYTF,TGTGCCAGCAGCGATACAGGGGAATCCTATGGCTACACCTTC
NA,TRBV29-1,NA,TRBJ1-1,CSESRDGNTEAFF,TGCAGCGAAAGCCGGGACGGGAACACTGAAGCTTTCTTT
NA,TRBV18,NA,TRBJ1-5,CASSLIRDGNQPQHF,TGTGCCAGCTCACTCATCCGGGACGGCAATCAGCCCCAGCATTTT
NA,TRBV6-6,many,TRBJ1-5,CASRATYYGLNQPQHF,TGTGCCAGCAGAGCCACATACTATGGACTAAATCAGCCCCAGCATTTT
NA,TRBV6-2/TRBV6-3,NA,TRBJ1-5,CASSLSTLLESSYQPQHF,TGTGCCAGCAGCCTCTCTACCCTCTTGGAGAGCTCCTATCAGCCCCAGCATTTT